The 10 T cell receptor beta chains below come from one sample, sequenced in a study of blood T cell repertoires in COVID-19. The repertoire was sequenced with immunoSEQ multiplex PCR; TCRdb's copy has only in-frame clones and lacks some. Among about 140,000 clones listed, 75% to 85% were seen once. Sequences were obtained from peripheral blood. These receptors all stem from a woman aged 50 to 65 with acute or convalescent COVID-19.

The genes are TRBV7-8 and TRBJ1-6, with 9 bases that match TRBD1. This CDR3 region has 22 residues. Trimming took 5 bases from V and 0 from J; bases not matched to a gene: 20. Germline-derived CDR1 and CDR2 are SGHVS and FQNEAQ. CDR3 amino acids: CASSVPQGATSPVHSYNSPLHF. In DNA, the CDR3 is TGTGCCAGCAGCGTACCACAGGGGGCGACGTCCCCCGTTCACTCCTATAATTCACCCCTCCACTTT.

This chain's CDR3 is CASRPQGTDTQYF. DNA for the CDR3: TGTGCCAGCAGACCGCAGGGTACAGATACGCAGTATTTT. J is TRBJ2-3 and V is TRBV5-6; TRBD1 might be the D (5 bases). Germline V gene lookup returns CDR1 SGHDT and CDR2 YYEEEE. Trimming removed 5 bases at V and 3 bases at J, with 10 bases between. This CDR3 has 13 residues.

The rearrangement links TRBV5-1 to TRBJ1-2, with D possibly being TRBD1 (6 bases). The ends were cut back, 0 bases at V and 4 bases at J, with 16 bases in the middle. Germline-derived CDR1 and CDR2 are SGHRS and YFSETQ. The CDR3 is 16 residues long. This CDR3 is CASSLATGPAFYGYTF. In DNA, the CDR3 is TGCGCCAGCAGCTTGGCCACAGGGCCGGCCTTCTATGGCTACACCTTC.

V usage is TRBV12-2 and J usage is TRBJ1-4. TRBV12-2 is described as a pseudogene. This CDR3 has 14 residues. The CDR3 spells CASRPRGEVEKLFF. The CDR3 DNA is TGTGCAAGTCGCCCGCGGGGGGAGGTTGAAAAACTGTTTTTT.

CDR3 residues: CASSPRNPGTVGNTIYF. Here the CDR3 DNA reads TGCGCCAGCAGCCCACGCAACCCCGGGACAGTAGGAAACACCATATATTTT. J is TRBJ1-3 and V is TRBV4-3, with 7 bases identical to TRBD1. The CDR3 extends over 17 amino acids. J was trimmed by 4 bases and V by 4 bases; bases with no gene match: 13. CDR1 and CDR2 from the germline V gene are LGHNA and YSLEER.

The chain recombines TRBV6-1 with TRBJ1-6; D is ambiguous. CDR3 length: 18 amino acids. Germline V gene lookup returns CDR1 MNHNS and CDR2 SASEGT. V was pared by 4 bases and J by 10 bases, with 26 bases between. This CDR3 is CASSVSGELPPWWSPLHF. The CDR3 DNA reads as TGTGCCAGCAGTGTCTCAGGCGAGCTCCCCCCGTGGTGGTCACCCCTCCACTTT.

The chain uses TRBV9 and TRBJ1-3, with a tentative D call TRBD1 (5 bases). CDR3 size: 13 residues. From germline, CDR1 is SGDLS and CDR2 YYNGEE. Trimming stripped 3 bases from V and 1 base from J, with 5 bases between. The CDR3 loop is CASSEGSGNTIYF. CDR3 DNA: TGTGCCAGCAGCGAGGGGTCTGGAAACACCATATATTTT.

The J gene is TRBJ1-5, the V gene TRBV6-5; unclear D gene. Germline V gene data show CDR1 as MNHEY and CDR2 as SVGAGI. CDR3 size: 15 residues. V shed 0 bases and J shed 6 bases, with 12 bases lying between them. In DNA form, the CDR3 reads TGTGCCAGCAGTTACTCTTCTACGACGGGTCAGCCCCAGCATTTT. It encodes CASSYSSTTGQPQHF.

The chain has TRBV11-3 and TRBJ2-2; weak D call: TRBD2 (5 bases). The length of the CDR3 is 14 residues. The germline V and J ends were trimmed by 4 bases and 2 bases, with 8 bases remaining between them. CDR1 and CDR2 from the germline V gene are SGHNT and YENEEA. This CDR3 is CASSSTGNTGELFF. DNA of the CDR3: TGTGCCAGCAGCTCGACGGGAAACACCGGGGAGCTGTTTTTT.

The chain recombines TRBV28 with TRBJ2-3; weak D call: TRBD1 (7 bases). V dropped 6 bases and J dropped 0 bases, with 16 bases sitting between them. CDR3 length: 16 residues. Germline CDR1 and CDR2: MDHEN and SYDVKM. This CDR3 reads CASSSGGRPSTDTQYF. The CDR3 region has the DNA TGTGCCAGCAGCTCAGGGGGGAGACCCAGCACAGATACGCAGTATTTT. Drawing the rest from reference TRBV28 and TRBJ2-3, the complete variable domain is DVKVTQSSRYLVKRTGEKVFLECVQDMDHENMFWYRQDPGLGLRLIYFSYDVKMKEKGDIPEGYSVSREKKERFSLILESASTNQTSMYLCASSSGGRPSTDTQYFGPGTRLTVL.